Below are 27 T cell receptor beta chains sequenced from a single sample in a study of T-cell reconstitution after alpha-beta-depleted transplantation in children. Unique molecular identifiers were built into the TCRbeta library. TCRdb re-analysed the PCR reads in MiXCR, keeping a single row per CDR3 protein. Of roughly 310,000 distinct CDR3 sequences listed, more than 20% are singletons. Sequencing used PBMCs, mostly from graft donor cells, obtained 180 days after TCRalphabeta/CD19-depleted stem cell transplant. The receptors were sampled from a male patient aged 5 to 17 who had a stem cell transplant for acute lymphoblastic leukemia, so the T cells may come from the graft donor.

The V call is TRBV14, the J call TRBJ2-5; TRBD1 aligns across 12 bases. CDR3 size: 17 residues. Germline V gene sequence: CDR1 SGHDN, CDR2 FVKESK. Trimming cost V 0 bases and J 5 bases; bases outside gene matches: 7. CDR3 bases: TGTGCCAGCAGCCAAGACTCTGGGACAGGGGGCGAGGAGACCCAGTACTTC. Translation gives CASSQDSGTGGEETQYF. Drawing the rest from reference TRBV14 and TRBJ2-5, the complete variable domain is EAGVTQFPSHSVIEKGQTVTLRCDPISGHDNLYWYRRVMGKEIKFLLHFVKESKQDESGMPNNRFLAERTGGTYSTLKVQPAELEDSGVYFCASSQDSGTGGEETQYFGPGTRLLVL.

The chain employs TRBV11-2 and TRBJ2-7; D ambiguous. V gave up 2 bases and J gave up 0 bases, with 23 bases separating them. CDR1 SGHAT and CDR2 FQNNGV come from the germline V gene. This CDR3 is 19 amino acids long. The CDR3 region has the DNA TGTGCCAGCAGCTTACCCAGGCGTCGGTCCCTCTTTAGCTCCTACGAGCAGTACTTC. Translating it yields CASSLPRRRSLFSSYEQYF.

The rearrangement links TRBV5-1 to TRBJ2-1; weak D call: TRBD1 (5 bases). Germline lookup yields CDR1 SGHRS and CDR2 YFSETQ. CDR3 length equals 15 residues. Trimming left V 0 bases short and J 2 bases short, with 9 bases between. The CDR3 DNA reads TGCGCCAGCAGCTTGGTCCCCAGGGCCTACAATGAGCAGTTCTTC. It is translated as CASSLVPRAYNEQFF.

This clonotype was detected a few times. This sequence joins TRBV6-5 and TRBJ2-7; D possibly corresponds to TRBD2 (5 bases). Germline assignment: CDR1 MNHEY and CDR2 SVGAGI. V dropped 0 bases and J dropped 2 bases, with 11 bases sitting between them. The CDR3 extends over 15 amino acids. In DNA form, the CDR3 reads TGTGCCAGCAGTTACTCTGGCGGAGGTCCCTACGAGCAGTACTTC. Translated: CASSYSGGGPYEQYF.

The CDR3 loop is CASSYSTGGTDTQYF. CDR3 DNA: TGTGCCAGCAGTTACTCCACAGGAGGGACAGATACGCAGTATTTT. The gene calls are TRBV27 and TRBJ2-3; TRBD2 is a possible D gene (6 bases). Germline CDR1 reads MNHEY; CDR2 reads SMNVEV (reference sequence). This CDR3 is built from 15 residues. The V end lost 4 bases, the J end lost 3 bases, and 14 bases lay between the germline ends.

There are a few counts of this clonotype. This chain links TRBV12-3 or TRBV12-4 with TRBJ2-2; maybe TRBD1 (5 bases). The CDR3 is 14 residues long. V lost 5 bases, J lost 3 bases, and 10 bases lay in between. The CDR3 nucleotides read TGTGCCAGCAGTAACAGACAGTACACCGGGGAGCTGTTTTTT. Residues: CASSNRQYTGELFF.

The chain uses TRBV5-1 and TRBJ2-5; 7 bases map to TRBD1. The CDR3 is 15 residues long. Trimming at V came to 4 bases and at J to 0 bases, leaving 6 bases not matched to a gene. Germline loops: CDR1 SGHRS, CDR2 YFSETQ. The CDR3: CASSRTGPNQETQYF. The CDR3 DNA reads as TGCGCCAGCAGCCGGACAGGACCTAACCAAGAGACCCAGTACTTC. The full variable domain, rest sourced from reference TRBV5-1 and TRBJ2-5, is KAGVTQTPRYLIKTRGQQVTLSCSPISGHRSVSWYQQTPGQGLQFLFEYFSETQRNKGNFPGRFSGRQFSNSRSEMNVSTLELGDSALYLCASSRTGPNQETQYFGPGTRLLVL.

The chain couples TRBV30 to TRBJ2-7, with TRBD1 matching over 11 bases. V gave up 0 bases and J gave up 4 bases; unmatched junction bases: 5. CDR1 and CDR2 from the germline V gene are GTSNPN and SVGIG (reference sequence). The CDR3 is made up of 15 amino acids. The CDR3 region is CAWSVPGTGGYEQYF. The CDR3 nucleotides read TGTGCCTGGAGTGTCCCCGGGACAGGGGGATACGAGCAGTACTTC.

In its sample, this clonotype was seen a few times. V usage is TRBV7-2 and J usage is TRBJ2-1; possibly TRBD2 for D (6 bases). Germline V gives CDR1 SGHTA, CDR2 FQGNSA. The CDR3 is made up of 15 amino acids. V was clipped by 5 bases and J by 9 bases, with 20 bases between them. In nucleotides, the CDR3 is TGTGCCAGCAGCCTAACCGTTCACACTAGCAGTGAGCAGTTCTTC. As protein: CASSLTVHTSSEQFF. Combining the CDR3 with reference TRBV7-2 and TRBJ2-1 gives the whole variable domain GAGVSQSPSNKVTEKGKDVELRCDPISGHTALYWYRQSLGQGLEFLIYFQGNSAPDKSGLPSDRFSAERTGGSVSTLTIQRTQQEDSAVYLCASSLTVHTSSEQFFGPGTRLTVL.

The J gene is TRBJ2-3, the V gene TRBV18; D is possibly TRBD2 (6 bases). The germline V and J ends were trimmed by 3 bases and 0 bases, with 7 bases remaining between them. CDR1 is KGHSH and CDR2 is LQKENI in the germline V gene. The CDR3 has 14 residues. The CDR3 loop is CASSPGRSTDTQYF. The CDR3 DNA is TGTGCCAGCTCACCCGGGAGAAGCACAGATACGCAGTATTTT.

This clonotype was picked up a small number of times. The chain couples TRBV3-1 to TRBJ1-5; D is possibly TRBD1 (5 bases). CDR3 length equals 16 residues. Trimming pared 0 bases from V and 9 bases from J, leaving 18 bases between. Germline values: CDR1 LGHDT, CDR2 YNNKEL (reference sequence). The CDR3 region is CASSQDGRGLRSPQHF. The DNA for the CDR3 is TGTGCCAGCAGCCAAGATGGAAGGGGCCTGCGATCGCCCCAGCATTTT.

This clonotype was detected only a few times. The chain couples TRBV5-1 to TRBJ2-1; TRBD2 agrees at 13 bases. Trimming took 4 bases from V and 7 from J; bases not matched to a gene: 8. The CDR3 is made up of 16 amino acids. Germline V gene sequence: CDR1 SGHRS, CDR2 YFSETQ. CDR3: CASSRRTSGRMNEQFF. In DNA, the CDR3 is TGCGCCAGCAGCCGGAGGACTAGCGGGAGAATGAATGAGCAGTTCTTC.

V usage is TRBV11-2 and J usage is TRBJ2-3; 10 nucleotides match TRBD2. Trimming took 4 bases from V and 4 from J; bases not matched to a gene: 20. The length of the CDR3 is 20 residues. Germline V gene sequence: CDR1 SGHAT, CDR2 FQNNGV. The CDR3 loop reads CASSSMVGLADPTPPDTQYF. CDR3 coding DNA: TGTGCCAGCAGCTCAATGGTCGGACTAGCGGACCCCACCCCCCCAGATACGCAGTATTTT.

The chain uses TRBV5-1 and TRBJ2-5, with D perhaps being TRBD1 or TRBD2 (5 bases each). Germline CDR1 reads SGHRS; CDR2 reads YFSETQ. The CDR3 is made up of 15 amino acids. Trimming stripped 2 bases from V and 0 bases from J, with 11 bases between. CDR3: CASSFGDLYQETQYF. The CDR3 bases are TGCGCCAGCAGCTTCGGGGACCTGTACCAAGAGACCCAGTACTTC.

This sequence joins TRBV5-6 and TRBJ2-2, with a tentative D call TRBD1 (5 bases). Germline V lookup: CDR1 SGHDT, CDR2 YYEEEE. V was clipped by 4 bases and J by 8 bases, with 12 bases between them. CDR3 size: 13 residues. The CDR3 DNA reads TGTGCCAGCAGCCTGGACAATTGGGGGGAGCTGTTTTTT. This translates into CASSLDNWGELFF.

The genes are TRBV5-1 and TRBJ1-5; D is undetermined. The CDR3 is 14 residues long. Germline V gene data show CDR1 as SGHRS and CDR2 as YFSETQ. V shed 0 bases and J shed 4 bases, with 8 bases lying between them. The CDR3 reads CASSLGWQNQPQHF. The CDR3 nucleotides read TGCGCCAGCAGCTTGGGTTGGCAAAATCAGCCCCAGCATTTT.

The V call is TRBV6-1, the J call TRBJ1-1, with D possibly being TRBD1 (6 bases). V gave up 10 bases and J gave up 3 bases, with 18 bases separating them. The CDR3 contains 14 residues. From germline, CDR1 is MNHNS and CDR2 SASEGT. The CDR3 DNA follows: TGTGCCACCGGGCGTTCGGACAGACACACTGAAGCTTTCTTT. Its translation is CATGRSDRHTEAFF.

This chain joins TRBV2 and TRBJ1-2, with D perhaps TRBD1 (6 bases). Germline loops: CDR1 SNHLY, CDR2 FYNNEI. Trimming removed 10 bases at V and 8 bases at J, with 17 bases between. The CDR3 length is 12 residues. The CDR3 nucleotides read TGTGCCACCAACAGGGATTGGGAAGGCTACACCTTC. Translated: CATNRDWEGYTF.

The chain combines TRBV7-2 with TRBJ1-1; tentatively, D is TRBD1 (5 bases). The V end was cut by 2 bases, the J end by 5 bases, with 21 bases between. This CDR3 spans 17 amino acids. CDR1 SGHTA and CDR2 FQGNSA come from the germline V gene. The CDR3 loop reads CASSLRGLAGVTTEAFF. CDR3 nucleotides: TGTGCCAGCAGCTTAAGGGGTTTGGCAGGAGTGACAACTGAAGCTTTCTTT.

This clonotype was recorded a few times. V gene TRBV18 combines with J gene TRBJ1-4; the match to TRBD1 covers 9 bases. CDR3 length: 14 amino acids. V lost 4 bases and J lost 8; bases outside the gene matches: 5. From germline, CDR1 is KGHSH and CDR2 LQKENI. Here the CDR3 reads CASSQTGGLEKLFF. The CDR3 region has the DNA TGTGCCAGCTCACAGACAGGGGGATTGGAAAAACTGTTTTTT.

On this clonotype itself: It may be a read error: a sequence one base away is much more abundant. Since no conserved phenylalanine or tryptophan closes the CDR3, a read error is the likely cause. The CDR3 loop reads CASSLGQGSYEQYL. CDR3 in DNA: TGTGCCAGCAGTCTGGGACAGGGCTCCTACGAGCAGTACCTC. This sequence joins TRBV12-3 or TRBV12-4 and TRBJ2-7; TRBD1 agrees at 9 bases. The CDR3 length is 14 residues. V gave up 5 bases and J gave up 0 bases; unmatched junction bases: 2.

This chain joins TRBV7-9 and TRBJ1-5; possibly TRBD1 for D (5 bases). The CDR3 runs to 16 residues. Germline assignment: CDR1 SEHNR and CDR2 FQNEAQ (reference sequence). V dropped 0 bases and J dropped 0 bases, with 9 bases sitting between them. The CDR3 reads CASSLASRDSNQPQHF. CDR3 bases: TGTGCCAGCAGCTTAGCGTCCAGGGATAGCAATCAGCCCCAGCATTTT.

This clonotype was detected only a few times. CDR3 coding DNA: TGTGCCAGCAGCTTAGCTCTAGCGGGAGGCATCCACGAGCAGTACTTC. This gives the protein CASSLALAGGIHEQYF. The chain is built from TRBV7-9 and TRBJ2-7, with 11 bases that match TRBD2. With 0 bases clipped from V and 5 bases from J, the junction kept 6 bases outside the gene matches. The germline V gene has CDR1 SEHNR and CDR2 FQNEAQ (reference sequence). The CDR3 has 16 residues.

This clonotype was seen at least ten times. The J gene is TRBJ2-3, the V gene TRBV12-3 or TRBV12-4, with a tentative D call TRBD1 (6 bases). Trimming pared 5 bases from V and 3 bases from J, leaving 15 bases between. The CDR3 spans 15 residues. The CDR3 here is CASSRGTTQTDTQYF. The CDR3 DNA reads TGTGCCAGCAGTCGAGGGACAACTCAGACAGATACGCAGTATTTT.

This clonotype has at least ten counts. The rearrangement joins TRBV5-1 to TRBJ2-1; TRBD2 matches 7 bases. The V and J ends lost 0 bases and 4 bases, in that order; junction bases with no gene match: 4. The V gene's germline CDR1 is SGHRS and CDR2 YFSETQ. The CDR3 is made up of 15 amino acids. The CDR3 protein is CASSLGLAEYNEQFF. Here the CDR3 DNA reads TGCGCCAGCAGCTTGGGGCTAGCGGAATACAATGAGCAGTTCTTC.

This clonotype was detected a few times. CDR3 protein: CASSEQRGWTEAFF. The DNA of the CDR3 is TGTGCCAGCAGTGAACAGAGGGGGTGGACTGAAGCTTTCTTT. The gene calls are TRBV25-1 and TRBJ1-1; weak D call: TRBD1 (6 bases). The CDR3 runs to 14 residues. V lost 2 bases to trimming and J lost 5 bases, with 12 bases between them. Germline-derived CDR1 and CDR2 are MGHDK and SYGVNS.

This clonotype was seen only a few times. The rearrangement links TRBV29-1 to TRBJ2-2; a possible D gene is TRBD2 (5 bases). The germline gives CDR1 SQVTM, CDR2 ANQGSEA. Between the trimmed V and J ends, which lost 6 bases and 0 bases, there was a span of 8 bases. This CDR3 is built from 13 residues. DNA of the CDR3: TGCAGCGTGAGGGTTGCGAACACCGGGGAGCTGTTTTTT. This encodes CSVRVANTGELFF.